These 2 T cell receptor beta chains were sequenced from one sample in a study of T cell responses to AZD1222 COVID-19 vaccine. Sequencing was performed with immunoSEQ multiplex PCR; in TCRdb, only in-frame clones are kept and a portion is missing. In the table there are 120,000 or so clones, just under 90% of which are singletons. The sample in question was peripheral blood, obtained on day 0 of AZD1222 vaccination. The receptors derive from an adult in good health.

The sample holds one count of this clone. The V and J genes are TRBV10-2 and TRBJ2-1; 9 nucleotides agree with TRBD1. The J segment lost 12 bases and the V segment lost 7 bases, leaving 16 bases of the junction unmatched. The CDR3 is 15 amino acids. Germline V gene lookup returns CDR1 WSHSY and CDR2 SAAADI. CDR3 in amino acids: CASINVPGQGRAQFF. Here the CDR3 DNA reads TGCGCCAGCATCAACGTCCCGGGACAGGGACGGGCGCAGTTCTTC.

This clone was detected only once. The V and J genes are TRBV6-2 or TRBV6-3 and TRBJ1-1, with a possible D match to TRBD1 (5 bases). The CDR3 has 14 residues. The germline V gene encodes CDR1 MNHEY and CDR2 SVGEGT. Trimming removed 4 bases from V and 1 base from J, with 10 bases in between. In DNA form, the CDR3 reads TGTGCCAGCAGTTGGGGACTCTGGAACACTGAAGCTTTCTTT. Translating gives CASSWGLWNTEAFF.